The present entry profiles one T cell receptor beta chain with its context. What it binds is unknown. This specimen belongs to a study of cytomegalovirus exposure and HLA in healthy donors. Findings and caveats of the study: Per a prior analysis, the majority of TCR beta V segments were productive roughly 90% or roughly 30% of the time. Looking again later, the authors saw that most CMV-associated TCR beta chains seemed HLA-restricted. Some V segments, including TRBV6-2 and TRBV6-3, were excluded as indistinguishable.

Germline CDR1 reads SGHRS; CDR2 reads YFSETQ. This CDR3 comprises 15 residues. V gave up 0 bases and J gave up 6 bases, with 16 bases separating them. The PCR contained 60 Vbeta and 13 Jbeta primers. Some clones are missing from TCRdb's copy, which holds only in-frame ones; the method was immunoSEQ multiplex PCR. The table for this sample gives about 130,000 clones. The receptor was isolated from a woman in her 40s in good health and CMV-seropositive. The V gene is TRBV5-1, the J gene TRBJ2-7, with D possibly TRBD1 on 5 matching bases. Specimen: PBMCs. The CDR3 region is CASSLVGARSSEQYF. The CDR3 DNA reads as TGCGCCAGCAGCTTGGTAGGGGCGCGATCAAGCGAGCAGTACTTC.